These 11 T cell receptor beta chains originate from one sample sequenced in a study of T cell changes during pregnancy in multiple sclerosis. This table comes from immunoSEQ multiplex PCR, and its TCRdb copy is limited to in-frame clones, with some not included. Of some 80,000 clones in the sample, roughly 90% were seen once. The sample in question was peripheral blood, obtained in the first trimester of pregnancy. The receptor source for this set is a female donor in good health, enrolled as a control in a pregnancy study.

This rearrangement joins TRBV15 to TRBJ2-3; D possibly corresponds to TRBD2 (6 bases). The ends were cut back, 0 bases at V and 6 bases at J, with 13 bases in the middle. Germline V gives CDR1 LNHNV, CDR2 YYDKDF (reference sequence). The CDR3 has 15 amino acids. The CDR3 bases are TGTGCCACCAGCAGAGAGGGGGGAGCGTCGGATACGCAGTATTTT. This translates into CATSREGGASDTQYF. The full variable domain, in which reference TRBV15 and TRBJ2-3 provide the parts outside the CDR3, is DAMVIQNPRYQVTQFGKPVTLSCSQTLNHNVMYWYQQKSSQAPKLLFHYYDKDFNNEADTPDNFQSRRPNTSFCFLDIRSPGLGDTAMYLCATSREGGASDTQYFGPGTRLTVL.

The chain is built from TRBV9 and TRBJ1-2; D might be TRBD1 (6 bases). The CDR3 runs 13 residues. Germline V gene lookup returns CDR1 SGDLS and CDR2 YYNGEE. The V gene lost 0 bases and the J gene lost 5 bases, with 8 bases spanning the gap. Here the CDR3 DNA reads TGTGCCAGCAGCGTAGGGGGGCCTTATGGCTACACCTTC. This gives the protein CASSVGGPYGYTF.

The chain couples TRBV27 to TRBJ1-2; unclear D gene. This CDR3 has 13 amino acids. The germline gives CDR1 MNHEY, CDR2 SMNVEV (reference sequence). Trimming took off 5 bases at V and 10 bases at J, with 17 bases between the two ends. DNA of the CDR3: TGTGCCAGCAGTATCGGAATAAGAGGGCTCTACACCTTC. Residues: CASSIGIRGLYTF.

For this clone: The same CDR3 arises from other DNA sequences in this sample as well. The chain has TRBV30 and TRBJ1-5, with unresolved D. Germline assignment: CDR1 GTSNPN and CDR2 SVGIG (reference sequence). The CDR3 sequence is 14 residues long. The V and J ends lost 1 base and 0 bases respectively, with 7 bases between them. The CDR3 region has the DNA TGTGCCTGGAGTGGACTGTTTAGCAATCAGCCCCAGCATTTT. It translates to CAWSGLFSNQPQHF.

This chain joins TRBV6-1 and TRBJ2-1; D is undetermined. Germline-derived CDR1 and CDR2 are MNHNS and SASEGT. V was cut by 8 bases and J by 8 bases, with 10 bases left in between. The CDR3 loop spans 11 amino acids. The CDR3 reads CASSEVDEQFF. The CDR3, as DNA: TGTGCCAGCTCCGAGGTGGATGAGCAGTTCTTC.

The V gene is TRBV2, the J gene TRBJ2-3; TRBD2 matches 9 bases. The CDR3 has 18 amino acids. CDR1 is SNHLY, CDR2 FYNNEI, per germline. Trimming at V came to 7 bases and at J to 2 bases, leaving 16 bases not matched to a gene. DNA of the CDR3: TGTGCCAGCAATGGGAGGGGTGCGGAGCGGGGGGCCACAGATACGCAGTATTTT. Amino acid sequence: CASNGRGAERGATDTQYF.

The chain recombines TRBV7-2 with TRBJ2-7; 8 bases line up with TRBD1. Per germline, CDR1 SGHTA and CDR2 FQGNSA. V shed 5 bases, J shed 6 bases, and the junction held 15 bases outside the gene matches. CDR3 length: 16 residues. The CDR3 sequence is CASSPPKTGVIGEQYF. CDR3 coding DNA: TGTGCCAGCAGCCCACCTAAGACAGGGGTCATAGGCGAGCAGTACTTC.

For this clone: The identical CDR3 is also encoded by other nucleotide sequences in the sample. The chain is built from TRBV6-4 and TRBJ2-1, with 9 bases that match TRBD2. V lost 3 bases to trimming and J lost 4 bases; unmatched junction nucleotides: 4. The CDR3 is made up of 15 amino acids. The V gene's germline CDR1 is MRHNA and CDR2 SNTAGT. CDR3 protein: CASSDGLAGYNEQFF. The CDR3 nucleotides read TGTGCCAGCAGTGATGGGCTAGCGGGATACAATGAGCAGTTCTTC.

The chain recombines TRBV2 with TRBJ2-5; D ambiguous. V was shortened by 4 bases and J by 5 bases, with 11 bases between the two germline ends. The CDR3 runs 13 residues. CDR1 SNHLY and CDR2 FYNNEI come from the germline V gene. Written as DNA, the CDR3 is TGTGCCAGCAGTGGAAGAAGTCGGGAGACCCAGTACTTC. Its protein product is CASSGRSRETQYF.

This chain uses TRBV9 with TRBJ2-1; 8 nucleotides align to TRBD2. The V gene end was trimmed by 0 bases and the J gene end by 7 bases; junction bases not matched to a gene: 6. Germline CDR1 reads SGDLS; CDR2 reads YYNGEE. This CDR3 is 15 amino acids long. CDR3 bases: TGTGCCAGCAGCGTAGCGGGAGGGCCGGATAATGAGCAGTTCTTC. This translates into CASSVAGGPDNEQFF.

The chain has TRBV19 and TRBJ2-1; 16 positions agree with TRBD2. J was trimmed by 0 bases and V by 8 bases; bases with no gene match: 10. Germline lookup yields CDR1 LNHDA and CDR2 SQIVND (reference sequence). This CDR3 contains 19 residues. The chain's CDR3 is CASSKTGTSGGGSYNEQFF. CDR3 DNA sequence: TGTGCCAGTTCGAAAACCGGGACTAGCGGGGGGGGCTCCTACAATGAGCAGTTCTTC.